This section outlines one TCR beta chain sequence together with its context. This entry comes from a study of technical replicates of blood from a handful of donors. Generated by immunoSEQ multiplex PCR, the TCRdb table keeps only in-frame clones and is missing some. Of approximately 53,000 clones detected, 90% to 96% appear once; the ten largest clones hold 0.39%. The specimen sequenced was T cells isolated from PBMCs. The sequence was obtained from a human donor in good health.

The CDR3 bases are TGCGCCAGCAGCCAAGATGGAGAGGGTTTGAACACTGAAGCTTTCTTT. Translating gives CASSQDGEGLNTEAFF. This rearrangement joins TRBV4-1 to TRBJ1-1; D remains unclear. Germline values: CDR1 MGHRA, CDR2 YSYEKL. The V end was cut by 0 bases, the J end by 0 bases, with 11 bases between. There are 16 residues in the CDR3.